This T cell receptor (beta chain) derives from a study of memory CD4+ T cells and cytomegalovirus serostatus. Overall study findings and caveats: About 40% of the roughly 160 known CMV-associated TCRbeta sequences appeared in CD4+ memory. CMV serostatus prediction reached median AUC roughly 0.95, or 0.91 with US-trained model.

Comments on this clone: What it binds is unknown.

Germline CDR1 is SGHNT and CDR2 is YENEEA. V lost 5 bases to trimming and J lost 5 bases, with 16 bases between them. The CDR3 is 15 residues long. The protocol was immunoSEQ multiplex PCR, while the TCRdb copy is restricted to in-frame clones and leaves out a portion. The sample consists of around 45,000 clones, 70% to 75% of them appearing once. The sort gate was single viable CD3+CD4+CD8-CD45RO+ cells for memory CD4+ T cells. The V call is TRBV11-3, the J call TRBJ2-1; D uncertain. The sequenced sample was memory CD4+ T cells from blood. The TCR comes from an adult in good health and CMV-seropositive. DNA of the CDR3: TGTGCCAGCAGCCGTGACGCGATCGGTAACAATGAGCAGTTCTTC. This translates into CASSRDAIGNNEQFF.